The 25 T cell receptor beta chains below all came from one sample that was sequenced in a study of cytomegalovirus exposure and HLA in healthy donors. The PCR made use of 60 Vbeta and 13 Jbeta primers. Produced via immunoSEQ multiplex PCR; TCRdb's table is partial and in-frame only. Of about 140,000 clones detected, 82% appear once; the ten largest clones hold approximately 9.7%. Sequenced input: PBMCs. The receptors originated from a woman aged 60-70 years in good health and CMV-seropositive.

This CDR3 is CASSLHSGPYNEQFF. CDR3 DNA sequence: TGTGCCAGCAGCCTCCATAGCGGGCCGTACAATGAGCAGTTCTTC. The gene calls are TRBV14 and TRBJ2-1; TRBD2 aligns across 7 bases. Germline loops: CDR1 SGHDN, CDR2 FVKESK. The CDR3 loop spans 15 amino acids. Trimming cost V 4 bases and J 4 bases; bases outside gene matches: 7. The complete variable domain, with remaining parts taken from reference TRBV14 and TRBJ2-1, reads EAGVTQFPSHSVIEKGQTVTLRCDPISGHDNLYWYRRVMGKEIKFLLHFVKESKQDESGMPNNRFLAERTGGTYSTLKVQPAELEDSGVYFCASSLHSGPYNEQFFGPGTRLTVL.

The genes are TRBV27 and TRBJ1-1; 8 bases are a match to TRBD1. The germline V gene has CDR1 MNHEY and CDR2 SMNVEV (reference sequence). The CDR3 extends over 12 amino acids. Trimming removed 5 bases from V and 7 bases from J; junction bases left unmatched: 3. The CDR3 coding sequence is TGTGCCAGCAGTACCACAGGGGGTGAAGCTTTCTTT. It is translated as CASSTTGGEAFF.

V usage is TRBV11-2 and J usage is TRBJ2-7; TRBD2 aligns across 7 bases. Germline V gene lookup returns CDR1 SGHAT and CDR2 FQNNGV. This CDR3 comprises 15 residues. The junction had 7 bases not matched to a gene; V was cut back by 3 bases and J by 2 bases. The CDR3 bases are TGTGCCAGCAGCTTCAGCGGGGACCAGACCTACGAGCAGTACTTC. Translation gives CASSFSGDQTYEQYF.

The gene calls are TRBV25-1 and TRBJ2-7, with 9 bases fitting TRBD1. Germline V CDR1 and CDR2: MGHDK, SYGVNS. This CDR3 has 16 amino acids. The ends lost 4 bases at V and 1 base at J; junction bases unmatched: 8. The CDR3 bases are TGTGCCAGCAGTGCCTCGGGACAGGGCGCGTCCTACGAGCAGTACTTC. As protein: CASSASGQGASYEQYF.

The chain links TRBV19 to TRBJ2-1, with 10 bases matching TRBD2. Germline CDR1 LNHDA, CDR2 SQIVND (reference sequence). The CDR3 consists of 16 residues. With V trimmed by 5 bases and J by 6 bases, 10 bases remained unmatched. CDR3 coding DNA: TGTGCCAGTAGTGGATGGACTAGCGGAGGGGGCAATGAGCAGTTCTTC. It specifies CASSGWTSGGGNEQFF.

This rearrangement joins TRBV19 to TRBJ2-3; TRBD2 matches at 12 bases. Germline CDR1 and CDR2: LNHDA and SQIVND (reference sequence). Trimming at V came to 5 bases and at J to 4 bases, leaving 7 bases not matched to a gene. The CDR3 runs to 16 residues. The CDR3 loop is CASSASSGRAADTQYF. DNA of the CDR3: TGTGCCAGTAGTGCCTCTAGCGGGAGGGCCGCAGATACGCAGTATTTT.

The rearrangement links TRBV29-1 to TRBJ2-2; 15 positions match TRBD2. The CDR3 sequence is 18 residues long. Germline V gene sequence: CDR1 SQVTM, CDR2 ANQGSEA. Trimming removed 7 bases from V and 4 bases from J; junction bases left unmatched: 13. CDR3 residues: CSASLGLAGGQSTGELFF. CDR3 nucleotide sequence: TGCAGCGCATCTCTAGGACTAGCGGGAGGGCAGAGCACCGGGGAGCTGTTTTTT.

The chain joins TRBV11-3 to TRBJ2-3, with D maybe TRBD2 (6 bases). CDR1 and CDR2 from the germline V gene are SGHNT and YENEEA. Trimming left V 1 base short and J 12 bases short, with 17 bases between. The CDR3 totals 14 residues. This CDR3 is CASSLGGTPEVQYF. In DNA form, the CDR3 reads TGTGCCAGCAGCTTAGGCGGGACCCCTGAGGTCCAGTATTTT.

This clone was recorded once. The chain employs TRBV7-8 and TRBJ1-2; 7 bases are shared with TRBD1. This CDR3 region has 15 residues. Germline V gene sequence: CDR1 SGHVS, CDR2 FQNEAQ. V shed 1 base and J 4 bases; nucleotides not matched to a gene: 6. The CDR3 region has the DNA TGTGCCAGCAGCTTAGGCCCAGGGGGTGGCTATGGCTACACCTTC. It is translated as CASSLGPGGGYGYTF.

The chain combines TRBV19 with TRBJ1-1; 9 nucleotides match TRBD1. The ends lost 8 bases at V and 0 bases at J; junction bases unmatched: 10. Germline V gene data show CDR1 as LNHDA and CDR2 as SQIVND (reference sequence). CDR3 size: 16 residues. The CDR3 DNA follows: TGTGCCAGTGGGGTTCTTCACAGGGGGCTGAACACTGAAGCTTTCTTT. Translating it yields CASGVLHRGLNTEAFF.

V is TRBV5-1 and J is TRBJ2-7; 8 nucleotides align to TRBD1. The CDR3 is made up of 14 amino acids. The germline CDR1 and CDR2 sequences are SGHRS and YFSETQ. With 4 bases clipped from V and 7 bases from J, the junction kept 10 bases outside the gene matches. CDR3 sequence (DNA): TGCGCCAGCAGCCTGGGACAGGCCGGCGGGGAGCAGTACTTC. Translated, it gives CASSLGQAGGEQYF.

CDR3 loop: CASSQGRGETQYF. CDR3 nucleotide sequence: TGTGCCAGCAGCCAAGGGCGAGGAGAGACCCAGTACTTC. V and J are TRBV4-2 and TRBJ2-5; D unclear. The CDR3 length is 13 residues. Trimming stripped 1 base from V and 4 bases from J, with 7 bases between. The germline CDR1 and CDR2 sequences are LGHNA and YNFKEQ.

This chain connects TRBV19 to TRBJ1-5, with a possible D match to TRBD1 (6 bases). Trimming took off 5 bases at V and 0 bases at J, with 11 bases between the two ends. Germline V gene lookup returns CDR1 LNHDA and CDR2 SQIVND (reference sequence). CDR3 size: 15 residues. CDR3 nucleotide sequence: TGTGCCAGTAGTCTCGGACAGTATAGCAATCAGCCCCAGCATTTT. Encoded protein: CASSLGQYSNQPQHF.

V is TRBV11-3 and J is TRBJ2-7; 7 bases map to TRBD1. Germline values: CDR1 SGHNT, CDR2 YENEEA. The trim removed 2 bases at V and 0 bases at J, leaving 10 bases unmatched. This CDR3 has 17 amino acids. The CDR3 coding sequence is TGTGCCAGCAGCTTATCCTTGTTTGGGGACAGCTCCTACGAGCAGTACTTC. It translates to CASSLSLFGDSSYEQYF.

The V call is TRBV4-1, the J call TRBJ2-7, with 7 positions matching TRBD2. The CDR3 is made up of 17 amino acids. The trim removed 0 bases at V and 2 bases at J, leaving 10 bases unmatched. Germline assignment: CDR1 MGHRA and CDR2 YSYEKL. The CDR3, as DNA: TGCGCCAGCAGCCAAGAAGAGGTGGGAGGGAACCCCTACGAGCAGTACTTC. The encoded protein is CASSQEEVGGNPYEQYF.

The rearrangement links TRBV27 to TRBJ2-1, with 14 bases fitting TRBD2. The V segment lost 5 bases and the J segment 6 bases; nucleotides outside the gene matches: 15. Germline CDR1 MNHEY, CDR2 SMNVEV (reference sequence). The CDR3 sequence is 19 residues long. The CDR3 region is CASSPQLGLAGVIGNEQFF. The CDR3 DNA sequence: TGTGCCAGCAGTCCGCAACTGGGACTAGCGGGAGTTATTGGCAATGAGCAGTTCTTC.

V and J are TRBV19 and TRBJ1-5; the match to TRBD1 covers 10 bases. Germline loops: CDR1 LNHDA, CDR2 SQIVND (reference sequence). CDR3 size: 14 residues. The V and J ends lost 5 bases and 4 bases, in that order; junction bases with no gene match: 2. CDR3 region: CASSAGQGNQPQHF. For the CDR3, the DNA is TGTGCCAGTAGTGCGGGACAGGGGAATCAGCCCCAGCATTTT.

The chain recombines TRBV6-5 with TRBJ2-7, with 7 bases identical to TRBD1. Trimming removed 2 bases from V and 3 bases from J; junction bases left unmatched: 7. The CDR3 is 15 amino acids. Per germline, CDR1 MNHEY and CDR2 SVGAGI. The CDR3 is CASSYEGPGGYEQYF. CDR3 bases: TGTGCCAGCAGTTACGAAGGTCCAGGGGGCTACGAGCAGTACTTC.

This chain joins TRBV28 and TRBJ2-1; possibly TRBD1 for D (5 bases). In germline, CDR1 is MDHEN, CDR2 SYDVKM. The germline V and J ends were trimmed by 6 bases and 5 bases, with 11 bases remaining between them. The CDR3 is 13 residues long. This CDR3 is CASRQGRNNEQFF. CDR3 DNA: TGTGCCAGCAGGCAGGGTAGAAACAATGAGCAGTTCTTC.

The chain couples TRBV28 to TRBJ1-2; D not resolved. The germline CDR1 and CDR2 sequences are MDHEN and SYDVKM. The CDR3 is 13 residues long. The ends were cut back, 2 bases at V and 4 bases at J, with 8 bases in the middle. The CDR3 nucleotides are TGTGCCAGCAGTTTAGGAGGGTTCTATGGCTACACCTTC. Translated: CASSLGGFYGYTF.

The chain links TRBV6-4 to TRBJ2-1; TRBD2 matches 10 bases. V trimming: 0 bases; J trimming: 8 bases; junction bases outside the gene matches: 4. The CDR3 is 15 amino acids. Germline V lookup: CDR1 MRHNA, CDR2 SNTAGT. In DNA form, the CDR3 reads TGTGCCAGCAGTGACTCGCCTAGCGGGAGAGATGAGCAGTTCTTC. This gives the protein CASSDSPSGRDEQFF.

This clone has more than one count but fewer than ten. The CDR3 sequence is CASSQGRAAYNEQFF. DNA of the CDR3: TGCGCCAGCAGCCAAGGGAGGGCCGCCTACAATGAGCAGTTCTTC. V gene TRBV4-3 combines with J gene TRBJ2-1; a possible D gene is TRBD2 (6 bases). The germline gives CDR1 LGHNA, CDR2 YSLEER. V was trimmed by 1 base and J by 2 bases, leaving 9 bases between them. The CDR3 contains 15 residues.

A single count supports this clone. The chain links TRBV5-1 to TRBJ2-7; the match to TRBD1 covers 9 bases. After removal of 1 base from V and 7 bases from J, the junction contained 6 bases not matched to a gene. This CDR3 region has 14 residues. Germline V CDR1 and CDR2: SGHRS, YFSETQ. CDR3 sequence: CASSLPGQGNEQYF. The CDR3 DNA reads TGCGCCAGCAGCTTGCCGGGACAGGGTAATGAGCAGTACTTC.

In this sample, this clone turned up a few times. A far larger clone is off by one base, so a read error is likely. The chain carries TRBV4-1 and TRBJ1-4, with TRBD1 matching 7 bases. V shed 0 bases and J 3 bases; nucleotides not matched to a gene: 7. CDR3 length: 17 residues. Germline values: CDR1 MGHRA, CDR2 YSYEKL. The CDR3 protein is CASSQEGTARANEKLFF. The CDR3 region has the DNA TGCGCCAGCAGCCAAGAGGGGACAGCGCGGGCTAATGAAAAACTGTTTTTT.

This clone has only a few counts. The genes are TRBV4-1 and TRBJ1-5, with 9 bases identical to TRBD1. The germline CDR1 and CDR2 sequences are MGHRA and YSYEKL. The ends lost 0 bases at V and 2 bases at J; junction bases unmatched: 11. The CDR3 is 19 residues long. DNA of the CDR3: TGCGCCAGCAGCCAAGAGGCCGGGACAGGGAGAGGCGGCAATCAGCCCCAGCATTTT. This encodes CASSQEAGTGRGGNQPQHF.